One sample yielded the 30 T cell receptor beta chains listed below, sequenced in a study of CD8+CD57+ T cells in acquired aplastic anemia. Profiling that covered TCR beta VDJ and CDR3 relied on genomic DNA as its template. TCRdb re-analysed the reads in MiXCR, keeping a single row per CDR3 protein. Of fewer than 200,000 distinct CDR3 sequences detected, approximately 52% appear once; the ten largest clones hold about 1.7%. CD8+CD57+ cell expansion, shown by flow cytometry, had occurred in the patients selected for sequencing. The sequenced material came from sorted CD4+, CD8+, or CD8+CD57+ T cells (not recorded which) from PBMCs. The receptor source for this set is a human donor with aplastic anemia.

This clonotype was recorded many times. The rearrangement links TRBV20-1 to TRBJ1-5; D call uncertain. The CDR3 is made up of 14 amino acids. Germline-derived CDR1 and CDR2 are DFQATT and SNEGSKA (reference sequence). V dropped 3 bases and J dropped 3 bases, with 12 bases sitting between them. CDR3 DNA sequence: TGCAGTGCTAGGCGAGGGAATAACAATCAGCCCCAGCATTTT. Residues: CSARRGNNNQPQHF.

This chain links TRBV24-1 with TRBJ2-1; the match to TRBD2 covers 10 bases. This CDR3 is built from 15 residues. CDR1 and CDR2 from the germline V gene are KGHDR and SFDVKD. Trimming at V came to 6 bases and at J to 10 bases, leaving 11 bases not matched to a gene. Here the CDR3 DNA reads TGTGCCACCAGTTCAACTAGCGGGAATTGGGGCGAGCAGTTCTTC. This translates into CATSSTSGNWGEQFF.

This sequence joins TRBV19 and TRBJ1-2; D gene ambiguous. The CDR3 totals 13 residues. V was shortened by 7 bases and J by 2 bases, with 11 bases between the two germline ends. Germline V CDR1 and CDR2: LNHDA, SQIVND (reference sequence). The CDR3 reads CASNRGPNYGYTF. CDR3 nucleotide sequence: TGTGCCAGTAATCGAGGACCGAACTATGGCTACACCTTC.

The rearrangement uses TRBV5-1 and TRBJ1-5; D ambiguous. Trimming removed 0 bases from V and 4 bases from J, with 11 bases in between. The V gene's germline CDR1 is SGHRS and CDR2 YFSETQ. The CDR3 contains 15 residues. CDR3 loop: CASSLGEVGNQPQHF. The DNA of the CDR3 is TGCGCCAGCAGCTTGGGAGAGGTGGGGAATCAGCCCCAGCATTTT.

Concerning this clonotype itself: Here the CDR3 omits its conserved ending phenylalanine or tryptophan, so a read error is the likely source. The limits of the CDR3 on the DNA are not certain, so only TCRdb's listed CDR3 is given. V usage is TRBV9 and J usage is TRBJ2-2; the DNA was not compared with TRBD1, the D call given in the table. The CDR3 has 9 residues if both end residues are counted. The V gene's germline CDR1 is SGDLS and CDR2 YYNGEE. The CDR3 spells CASSAQGEG.

The chain recombines TRBV29-1 with TRBJ2-3, with unresolved D. V lost 7 bases to trimming and J lost 4 bases, with 15 bases between them. The CDR3 sequence is 13 residues long. Per the germline V gene, CDR1 is SQVTM and CDR2 is ANQGSEA. In DNA form, the CDR3 reads TGCAGCGCTGGGCCACTAAGGGCAGATACGCAGTATTTT. Protein: CSAGPLRADTQYF.

Ten or more counts support this clonotype. This chain uses TRBV7-7 with TRBJ2-7; D not resolved. Trimming stripped 2 bases from V and 7 bases from J, with 6 bases between. This CDR3 is built from 11 residues. CDR1 SSHAT and CDR2 FNYEAQ come from the germline V gene (reference sequence). The CDR3 DNA reads as TGTGCCAGCAGCTTATCCCCTGAGCAGTACTTC. This codes for CASSLSPEQYF. The full variable domain, its missing parts supplied by reference TRBV7-7 and TRBJ2-7, is GAGVSQSPRYKVTKRGQDVTLRCDPISSHATLYWYQQALGQGPEFLTYFNYEAQPDKSGLPSDRFSAERPEGSISTLTIQRTEQRDSAMYRCASSLSPEQYFGPGTRLTVT.

This chain connects TRBV29-1 to TRBJ2-1, with a tentative D call TRBD2 (5 bases). The CDR3 consists of 14 residues. In germline, CDR1 is SQVTM, CDR2 ANQGSEA. Between the trimmed V and J ends, which lost 4 bases and 4 bases, there was a span of 14 bases. The CDR3 coding sequence is TGCAGCGTTGTACAGCTGCCGGGGTACAATGAGCAGTTCTTC. It encodes CSVVQLPGYNEQFF.

The rearrangement uses TRBV5-1 and TRBJ1-2, with 10 bases lining up with TRBD1. The CDR3 sequence is 15 residues long. Germline V gene data show CDR1 as SGHRS and CDR2 as YFSETQ. V dropped 0 bases and J dropped 8; count of bases not matched to a gene: 7. CDR3 sequence reads: CASSLEGQGGRGYTF. The CDR3, as DNA: TGCGCCAGCAGCTTGGAAGGACAGGGGGGTCGGGGCTACACCTTC.

This clonotype was found many times. V is TRBV7-8 and J is TRBJ2-7, with D unresolved. There are 14 residues in the CDR3. With 5 bases removed from V and 5 bases from J, the gap between germline ends came to 16 bases. CDR1 and CDR2 from the germline V gene are SGHVS and FQNEAQ. The CDR3 sequence is CASSPRYNVNEQYF. The CDR3 DNA reads as TGTGCCAGCAGCCCCCGTTACAATGTAAACGAGCAGTACTTC.

Many counts were recorded for this clonotype. The V and J genes are TRBV2 and TRBJ2-2, with 15 bases fitting TRBD2. This CDR3 spans 15 amino acids. Germline V gene lookup returns CDR1 SNHLY and CDR2 FYNNEI. V lost 6 bases, J lost 6 bases, and 2 bases stayed unmatched. The CDR3 sequence: CASRGLAGGPGELFF. Written as DNA, the CDR3 is TGTGCCAGCAGGGGACTAGCGGGAGGTCCCGGGGAGCTGTTTTTT.

This clonotype appeared a few times. The V and J genes are TRBV2 and TRBJ1-5, with TRBD1 matching 7 bases. The V gene end was trimmed by 10 bases and the J gene end by 4 bases; junction bases not matched to a gene: 4. CDR3 length: 12 amino acids. Germline lookup yields CDR1 SNHLY and CDR2 FYNNEI. For the CDR3, the DNA is TGTGCCACCCAGACAGGGAATCAGCCCCAGCATTTT. Amino acids: CATQTGNQPQHF.

This clonotype was counted only a few times. V usage is TRBV7-3 and J usage is TRBJ2-7; 10 nucleotides match TRBD2. The CDR3 loop spans 15 amino acids. Germline lookup yields CDR1 SGHTA and CDR2 FQGTGA. With V trimmed by 5 bases and J by 2 bases, 6 bases remained unmatched. CDR3 sequence: CASSPTGTSAYEQYF. The CDR3 DNA is TGTGCCAGCAGCCCAACCGGGACTAGCGCCTACGAGCAGTACTTC.

There are many counts of this clonotype. The chain carries TRBV4-3 and TRBJ1-4; the match to TRBD1 covers 8 bases. Germline V CDR1 and CDR2: LGHNA, YSLEER. Losses at the gene ends were 0 bases for V and 2 bases for J; bases not matched to a gene: 14. CDR3 length: 20 amino acids. The CDR3 DNA follows: TGCGCCAGCAGCCAAGATCTCCCCAGGGGCACAGGGGGGACTAATGAAAAACTGTTTTTT. Translated: CASSQDLPRGTGGTNEKLFF.

This clonotype was recorded many times. The genes are TRBV5-1 and TRBJ2-3; 12 positions agree with TRBD1. V shed 3 bases, J shed 3 bases, and the junction held 8 bases outside the gene matches. Per the germline V gene, CDR1 is SGHRS and CDR2 is YFSETQ. The CDR3 is 17 residues long. The CDR3 DNA reads TGCGCCAGCAGCTGGGGGCTGGGACAGGGGGCAACAGATACGCAGTATTTT. Encoded protein: CASSWGLGQGATDTQYF.

This clonotype occurred many times. This chain connects TRBV7-9 to TRBJ1-1; no clear D. Per germline, CDR1 SEHNR and CDR2 FQNEAQ (reference sequence). CDR3 length: 15 residues. The V end lost 5 bases, the J end lost 1 base, and 14 bases lay between the germline ends. The CDR3 loop is CASSPGWTGNTEAFF. CDR3 in DNA: TGTGCCAGCAGCCCCGGTTGGACCGGGAACACTGAAGCTTTCTTT.

The genes are TRBV5-1 and TRBJ2-3; D may be TRBD1 (6 bases). The CDR3 consists of 16 residues. The V gene lost 4 bases and the J gene lost 1 base, with 16 bases spanning the gap. Looked up from germline, CDR1 is SGHRS and CDR2 is YFSETQ. The CDR3 spells CASSTGQTSGTDTQYF. CDR3 nucleotides: TGCGCCAGCAGCACAGGACAGACTTCGGGCACAGATACGCAGTATTTT.

The chain employs TRBV4-2 and TRBJ2-7; D perhaps matches TRBD2 (6 bases). Germline loops: CDR1 LGHNA, CDR2 YNFKEQ. V was cut by 4 bases and J by 1 base, with 20 bases left in between. This CDR3 has 17 residues. CDR3 protein: CASSRSSEAGTSYEQYF. CDR3 DNA sequence: TGTGCCAGCAGCCGATCATCCGAGGCGGGAACGTCCTACGAGCAGTACTTC.

At least ten counts were recorded for this clonotype. The chain couples TRBV5-1 to TRBJ2-2; 14 nucleotides match TRBD2. CDR1 is SGHRS and CDR2 is YFSETQ in the germline V gene. The CDR3 has 18 residues. The V gene end was trimmed by 3 bases and the J gene end by 1 base; junction bases not matched to a gene: 5. The CDR3 reads CASSSTGLAGGNTGELFF. The CDR3 bases are TGCGCCAGCAGCTCAACTGGACTAGCGGGAGGGAACACCGGGGAGCTGTTTTTT.

This clonotype was seen many times. The chain joins TRBV11-2 to TRBJ2-7; the D call may be TRBD1 or TRBD2 (5 bases each). V gave up 6 bases and J gave up 6 bases, with 12 bases separating them. This CDR3 has 12 residues. Germline values: CDR1 SGHAT, CDR2 FQNNGV. CDR3 sequence: CASSPSGSEQYF. The CDR3 bases are TGTGCCAGCAGTCCTTCAGGGAGCGAGCAGTACTTC. The complete variable domain, with remaining parts taken from reference TRBV11-2 and TRBJ2-7, reads EAGVAQSPRYKIIEKRQSVAFWCNPISGHATLYWYQQILGQGPKLLIQFQNNGVVDDSQLPKDRFSAERLKGVDSTLKIQPAKLEDSAVYLCASSPSGSEQYFGPGTRLTVT.

The chain joins TRBV7-9 to TRBJ1-2; D unresolved. The CDR3 is made up of 12 amino acids. The germline V gene encodes CDR1 SEHNR and CDR2 FQNEAQ (reference sequence). The V and J ends lost 5 bases and 6 bases respectively, with 10 bases between them. DNA of the CDR3: TGTGCCAGCAGCCTTCTAATCCATGGCTACACCTTC. The encoded protein is CASSLLIHGYTF.

As for this clonotype: The junction and the germline gene differ at one end; a read error may be behind it. This chain uses TRBV11-1 with TRBJ2-7; maybe TRBD2 (5 bases). CDR1 is SGHAT and CDR2 is FQDESV in the germline V gene (reference sequence). This CDR3 spans 12 amino acids. This CDR3 reads CASSLAGEPSNF. CDR3 coding DNA: TGTGCCAGCAGCTTAGCCGGGGAACCGAGCAACTTC.

This clonotype turned up a few times. CDR3: CASSQGWGDPYYGYTF. The CDR3, as DNA: TGTGCCAGCAGCCAGGGTTGGGGGGACCCTTACTATGGCTACACCTTC. The genes are TRBV3-1 and TRBJ1-2, with a weak D call TRBD1 (5 bases). There are 16 residues in the CDR3. Germline V gene lookup returns CDR1 LGHDT and CDR2 YNNKEL (reference sequence). V lost 3 bases and J lost 3, with 17 bases in between.

This clonotype occurred many times. The chain couples TRBV20-1 to TRBJ2-7; tentative D call: TRBD1 (6 bases). Per the germline V gene, CDR1 is DFQATT and CDR2 is SNEGSKA (reference sequence). Trimming cost V 1 base and J 3 bases, with 7 bases left between them. The CDR3 spans 12 residues. CDR3 nucleotides: TGCAGTGCTAGAGTGACAGGCTACGAGCAGTACTTC. Translated: CSARVTGYEQYF.

V and J are TRBV7-6 and TRBJ2-7; 14 positions match TRBD2. Germline CDR1 SGHVS, CDR2 FNYEAQ. The CDR3 is made up of 18 amino acids. The V gene end was trimmed by 5 bases and the J gene end by 3 bases; junction bases not matched to a gene: 12. CDR3 residues: CASSTEPPGTSGSYEQYF. CDR3 nucleotide sequence: TGTGCCAGCAGCACCGAACCCCCTGGGACTAGCGGGAGCTACGAGCAGTACTTC.

The genes are TRBV20-1 and TRBJ2-5, with D possibly TRBD2 on 6 matching bases. This CDR3 contains 15 residues. Germline loops: CDR1 DFQATT, CDR2 SNEGSKA (reference sequence). With 2 bases removed from V and 1 base from J, the gap between germline ends came to 14 bases. CDR3 protein: CSARLPLGGQETQYF. The CDR3 nucleotides read TGCAGTGCTAGACTCCCCCTGGGGGGCCAAGAGACCCAGTACTTC.

The table lists this clonotype with many counts. The V and J genes are TRBV7-2 and TRBJ2-7; tentative D call: TRBD1 (6 bases). The germline CDR1 and CDR2 sequences are SGHTA and FQGNSA. The CDR3 loop spans 15 amino acids. V was clipped by 4 bases and J by 5 bases, with 18 bases between them. DNA of the CDR3: TGTGCCAGCAGCTCCACCCCCTCAGGGGTCCACGAGCAGTACTTC. Protein: CASSSTPSGVHEQYF.

With respect to this clonotype: A much larger clone lies one base from this, so it may be a read error. This chain connects TRBV5-1 to TRBJ2-7, with 13 bases identical to TRBD2. Germline CDR1 is SGHRS and CDR2 is YFSETQ. V lost 1 base, J lost 3 bases, and 10 bases stayed unmatched. This CDR3 is 18 amino acids long. This CDR3 is CASSLWEDTSGRVYEQYF. CDR3 coding DNA: TGCGCCAGCAGCTTGTGGGAAGATACTAGCGGGAGGGTCTACGAGCAGTACTTC.

This clonotype was counted only a few times. The CDR3 coding sequence is TGTGCCATCAGTGATTATGGGAACTATGGCTACACCTTC. It translates to CAISDYGNYGYTF. The rearrangement uses TRBV10-3 and TRBJ1-2; D not resolved. The CDR3 consists of 13 residues. Per the germline V gene, CDR1 is ENHRY and CDR2 is SYGVKD. The V end lost 3 bases, the J end lost 2 bases, and 7 bases lay between the germline ends.

There are many counts of this clonotype. This chain joins TRBV7-2 and TRBJ1-3; D is undetermined. Germline CDR1 reads SGHTA; CDR2 reads FQGNSA. This CDR3 is 12 amino acids long. V was clipped by 4 bases and J by 5 bases, with 6 bases between them. The CDR3 loop is CASSSERNTIYF. The CDR3 coding sequence is TGTGCCAGCAGCTCGGAGAGAAACACCATATATTTT.